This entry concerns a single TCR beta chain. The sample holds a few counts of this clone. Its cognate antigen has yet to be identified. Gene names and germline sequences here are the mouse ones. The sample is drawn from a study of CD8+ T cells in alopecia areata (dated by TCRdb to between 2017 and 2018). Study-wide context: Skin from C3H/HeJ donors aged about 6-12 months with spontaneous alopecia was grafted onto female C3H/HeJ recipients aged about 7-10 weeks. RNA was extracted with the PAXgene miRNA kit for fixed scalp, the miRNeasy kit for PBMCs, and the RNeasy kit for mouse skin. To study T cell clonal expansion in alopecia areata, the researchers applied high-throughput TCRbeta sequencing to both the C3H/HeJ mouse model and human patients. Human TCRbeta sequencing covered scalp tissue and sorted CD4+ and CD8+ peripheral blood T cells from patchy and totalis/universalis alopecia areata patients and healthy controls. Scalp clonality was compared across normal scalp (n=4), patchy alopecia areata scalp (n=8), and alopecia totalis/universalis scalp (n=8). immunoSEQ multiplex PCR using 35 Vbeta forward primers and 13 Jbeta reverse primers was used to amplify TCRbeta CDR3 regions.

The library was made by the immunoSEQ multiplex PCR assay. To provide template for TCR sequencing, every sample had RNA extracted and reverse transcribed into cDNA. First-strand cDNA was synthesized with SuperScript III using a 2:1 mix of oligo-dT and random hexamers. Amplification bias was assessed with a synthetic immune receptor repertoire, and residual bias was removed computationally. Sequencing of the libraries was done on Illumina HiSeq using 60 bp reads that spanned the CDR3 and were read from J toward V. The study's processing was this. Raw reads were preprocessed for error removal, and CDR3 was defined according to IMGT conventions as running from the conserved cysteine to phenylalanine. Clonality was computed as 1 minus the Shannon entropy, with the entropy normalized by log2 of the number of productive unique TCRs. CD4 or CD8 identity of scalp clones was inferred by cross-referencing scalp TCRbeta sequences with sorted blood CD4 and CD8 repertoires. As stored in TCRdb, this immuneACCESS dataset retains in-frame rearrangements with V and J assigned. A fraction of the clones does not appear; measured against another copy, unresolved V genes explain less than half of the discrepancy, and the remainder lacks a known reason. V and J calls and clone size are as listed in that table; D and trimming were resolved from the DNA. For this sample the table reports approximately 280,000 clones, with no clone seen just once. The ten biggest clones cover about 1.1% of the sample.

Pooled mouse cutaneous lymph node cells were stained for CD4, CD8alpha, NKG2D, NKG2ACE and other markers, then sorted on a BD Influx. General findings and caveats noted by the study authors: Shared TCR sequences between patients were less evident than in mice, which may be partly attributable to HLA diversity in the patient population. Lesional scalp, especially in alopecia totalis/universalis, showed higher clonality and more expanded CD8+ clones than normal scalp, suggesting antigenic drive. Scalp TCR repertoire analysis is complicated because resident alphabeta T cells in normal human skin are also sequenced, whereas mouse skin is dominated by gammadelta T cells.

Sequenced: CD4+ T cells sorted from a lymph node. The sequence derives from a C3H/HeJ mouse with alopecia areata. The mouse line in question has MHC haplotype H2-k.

Incomplete CDR3 DNA: TGCACCTGCAGTGCAGACGGGACAGGGGGCGCGGGCACCGGG. Its protein reads: CTCSADGTGGAGTG. The complete CDR3 protein is CTCSADGTGGAGTGQLYF. The rearranged segments are TRBV1 and TRBJ2-2, with TRBD1 identical over 12 junction bases. The read ends 4 residues early relative to the CDR3; the germline J gene fills the gap. V has 0 bases trimmed and J has 4 bases trimmed; junction bases matching no gene number 6. Via the germline V gene (reference sequence), CDR1 is NSQYPW and CDR2 LRSPGD. The CDR3 has 18 amino acids, counting the end cysteine and phenylalanine. Of the CDR3's DNA, 42 bases were read; they are in frame from base 1.